This TCR beta chain was sequenced for a study of CD4 T cells in relation to SARS-CoV-2 and coronaviruses. As for the study in general: ViraFEST: roughly ten-day antigen culture of PBMCs, then TCR beta CDR3 sequencing. The study's findings and limits: The assay detects memory recall responses, not culture-primed primary responses.

CEF-cultured naive and memory CD4+ T cell DNA got survey-level sequencing. Here immunoSEQ multiplex PCR was the method, and the copy in TCRdb shows in-frame clones only, minus some. The sample has some 37,000 clones; over 65% are singletons. The CDR3 covers 16 residues. Trimming pared 3 bases from V and 6 bases from J, leaving 19 bases between. Germline-derived CDR1 and CDR2 are LNHDA and SQIVND (reference sequence). Note on this clone: Its antigen is as yet unknown.

This receptor was taken from an adult with COVID-19. V is TRBV19 and J is TRBJ2-3; D possibly uses TRBD1 or TRBD2 (8 bases each). Sequencing input: memory CD4+ T cells from PBMCs, cultured in vitro. The CDR3 loop is CASSIGGAGGVDTQYF. The CDR3 DNA reads TGTGCCAGTAGTATCGGGGGGGCAGGGGGCGTGGATACGCAGTATTTT.